The sequence of this T cell receptor beta chain was determined in a study of shared clonotypes between healthy human individuals. General study findings and limits: Around 5% of naive CD4 clonotypes were common to a few donors. Richness estimates generally favored naive over memory subsets.

As to this clone: Its antigen remains unidentified.

The germline V gene has CDR1 SGHDT and CDR2 YYEEEE. The CDR3 loop spans 16 amino acids. The V gene end was trimmed by 2 bases and the J gene end by 2 bases; junction bases not matched to a gene: 6. Deep-level assay runs were performed. The repertoire was sequenced with immunoSEQ multiplex PCR; TCRdb's copy has only in-frame clones and lacks some. The profile shows 85,000 to 100,000 clones, approximately 70% of them singletons. Input material: memory CD8+ T cells sorted from blood. Described subset: CD45RO+ cells pooled with CCR7-negative TemRA cells. The chain joins TRBV5-6 to TRBJ1-4; 7 nucleotides align to TRBD1. This TCR derives from a man aged 30 to 45 in good health. The CDR3 nucleotides read TGTGCCAGCAGCTTAGGACCGGGACAGACTAATGAAAAACTGTTTTTT. As protein: CASSLGPGQTNEKLFF. The entire variable domain, with the rest obtained from reference TRBV5-6 and TRBJ1-4, is as follows: DAGVTQSPTHLIKTRGQQVTLRCSPKSGHDTVSWYQQALGQGPQFIFQYYEEEERQRGNFPDRFSGHQFPNYSSELNVNALLLGDSALYLCASSLGPGQTNEKLFFGSGTQLSVL.